This TCR beta chain was sequenced during a study of control samples from healthy donors and cancer patients. This CDR3 is 16 amino acids long. V lost 3 bases, J lost 6 bases, and 5 bases stayed unmatched. Germline V gene data show CDR1 as LNHDA and CDR2 as SQIVND (reference sequence). The data were produced by immunoSEQ multiplex PCR, yet TCRdb's version contains in-frame clones alone and is incomplete. The table has some 140,000 clones, roughly 92% seen once. The rearrangement links TRBV19 to TRBJ1-6; TRBD1 matches 10 bases. Sequenced input: blood. This TCR came from a man under 40 in good health. The CDR3 DNA reads TGTGCCAGTAGTATCACGGACAGGGGGATTAATTCACCCCTCCACTTT. As protein: CASSITDRGINSPLHF.